The 19 T cell receptor beta chains listed next were all sequenced from one sample in a study of blood T cell repertoires in COVID-19. The protocol was immunoSEQ multiplex PCR, while the TCRdb copy is restricted to in-frame clones and leaves out a portion. This table holds more than 250,000 clones, over 75% found once. Material: peripheral blood. The source is a man in his fifties with active or convalescent COVID-19.

The V and J genes are TRBV7-2 and TRBJ1-2, with TRBD1 identical over 9 bases. Germline CDR1 reads SGHTA; CDR2 reads FQGNSA. V gave up 2 bases and J gave up 7 bases; unmatched junction bases: 2. The CDR3 totals 13 residues. In DNA, the CDR3 is TGTGCCAGCAGCTTAACACAGGGGGCTGGCTACACCTTC. Translating gives CASSLTQGAGYTF.

The gene calls are TRBV10-1 and TRBJ2-1; 16 bases line up with TRBD2. CDR1 is WNHNN, CDR2 SYGVQD, per germline (reference sequence). J was trimmed by 10 bases and V by 6 bases; bases with no gene match: 6. The CDR3 runs 15 residues. CDR3 in amino acids: CASSHGTSGREEQFF. CDR3 sequence (DNA): TGCGCCAGCAGCCATGGGACTAGCGGGAGGGAGGAGCAGTTCTTC.

V is TRBV9 and J is TRBJ1-2; TRBD1 might be the D (5 bases). This CDR3 has 15 amino acids. Per germline, CDR1 SGDLS and CDR2 YYNGEE. The V end lost 0 bases, the J end lost 3 bases, and 12 bases lay between the germline ends. Here the CDR3 DNA reads TGTGCCAGCAGCGTAGCTTTTGGGGGGGACTATGGCTACACCTTC. It yields the protein CASSVAFGGDYGYTF.

The V and J genes are TRBV2 and TRBJ2-5; the D gene is possibly TRBD2 (6 bases). V dropped 6 bases and J dropped 5 bases, with 13 bases sitting between them. The CDR3 consists of 13 residues. Germline V CDR1 and CDR2: SNHLY, FYNNEI. The CDR3 DNA is TGTGCCAGCAGGGGGACTGCCGGTGAGACCCAGTACTTC. This gives the protein CASRGTAGETQYF. Filled out from reference TRBV2 and TRBJ2-5, the complete variable domain reads EPEVTQTPSHQVTQMGQEVILRCVPISNHLYFYWYRQILGQKVEFLVSFYNNEISEKSEIFDDQFSVERPDGSNFTLKIRSTKLEDSAMYFCASRGTAGETQYFGPGTRLLVL.

CDR3 loop: CASSPQGPGNTIYF. For the CDR3, the DNA is TGTGCCAGCAGTCCACAGGGGCCTGGAAACACCATATATTTT. This chain connects TRBV6-5 to TRBJ1-3, with TRBD1 matching over 7 bases. The CDR3 contains 14 residues. The germline V gene has CDR1 MNHEY and CDR2 SVGAGI. J gave up 2 bases and V 5 bases, and 3 bases lay outside the gene matches.

This chain uses TRBV28 with TRBJ1-2; a possible D gene is TRBD1 (6 bases). The CDR3 length is 15 residues. Trimming shortened V by 6 bases and J by 0 bases, and 14 bases separated the two germline ends. CDR1 is MDHEN, CDR2 SYDVKM, per germline. DNA of the CDR3: TGTGCCAGCAGGACCGTCAGGGGCCCTAACTATGGCTACACCTTC. Its protein is CASRTVRGPNYGYTF.

The genes are TRBV7-9 and TRBJ1-3; D possibly corresponds to TRBD1 (5 bases). Germline-derived CDR1 and CDR2 are SEHNR and FQNEAQ (reference sequence). CDR3 length: 15 residues. V dropped 3 bases and J dropped 8 bases, with 17 bases sitting between them. The CDR3 bases are TGTGCCAGCAGCTTCGGCGGGGGAGTAGGGGACACCATATATTTT. This translates into CASSFGGGVGDTIYF.

This rearrangement joins TRBV7-8 to TRBJ1-6, with D uncertain. V dropped 3 bases and J dropped 13 bases, with 16 bases sitting between them. Germline CDR1 SGHVS, CDR2 FQNEAQ. This CDR3 is built from 14 residues. CDR3 bases: TGTGCCAGCAGCTTTGGACGGGGTCGGCGGCCCCTCCACTTT. As protein: CASSFGRGRRPLHF.

This clone was recorded only once. The CDR3 loop is CASSLVRDMGEKLFF. For the CDR3, the DNA is TGTGCCAGCAGCTTAGTTCGGGACATGGGGGAAAAACTGTTTTTT. The chain is built from TRBV7-2 and TRBJ1-4, with a weak D call TRBD1 (6 bases). CDR3 length: 15 amino acids. CDR1 is SGHTA and CDR2 is FQGNSA in the germline V gene. V lost 1 base and J lost 8, with 14 bases in between. Using reference TRBV7-2 and TRBJ1-4 for the parts outside the CDR3, the full variable domain is GAGVSQSPSNKVTEKGKDVELRCDPISGHTALYWYRQSLGQGLEFLIYFQGNSAPDKSGLPSDRFSAERTGGSVSTLTIQRTQQEDSAVYLCASSLVRDMGEKLFFGSGTQLSVL.

This clone was recorded a few times. The rearrangement joins TRBV7-9 to TRBJ2-7; possible D gene TRBD1, 6 bases. Germline CDR1 SEHNR, CDR2 FQNEAQ (reference sequence). The CDR3 spans 13 residues. V dropped 2 bases and J dropped 3 bases, with 8 bases sitting between them. This CDR3 reads CASSLSTGYEQYF. The CDR3, as DNA: TGTGCCAGCAGCTTATCGACAGGCTACGAGCAGTACTTC.

The rearrangement links TRBV18 to TRBJ2-5; 13 nucleotides agree with TRBD2. V lost 3 bases, J lost 5 bases, and 3 bases stayed unmatched. The germline CDR1 and CDR2 sequences are KGHSH and LQKENI. The CDR3 covers 15 residues. CDR3 DNA: TGTGCCAGCTCACCCGGGACTAGCGGGATTGAGACCCAGTACTTC. This translates into CASSPGTSGIETQYF.

The chain joins TRBV6-2 or TRBV6-3 to TRBJ2-7; TRBD2 agrees at 11 bases. With V trimmed by 5 bases and J by 3 bases, 3 bases remained unmatched. Looked up from germline, CDR1 is MNHEY and CDR2 is SVGEGT. This CDR3 region has 14 residues. The CDR3 loop is CASSDGTSGYEQYF. CDR3 DNA: TGTGCCAGCAGTGATGGGACTAGCGGCTACGAGCAGTACTTC.

The chain links TRBV12-3 or TRBV12-4 to TRBJ1-1; no firm D call. Deletions cut 5 bases from V and 3 bases from J, with 7 bases between. The CDR3 extends over 12 amino acids. Here the CDR3 reads CASSPRDTEAFF. CDR3 nucleotide sequence: TGTGCCAGCAGTCCCCGGGACACTGAAGCTTTCTTT.

This sequence joins TRBV6-2 or TRBV6-3 and TRBJ1-2; 8 nucleotides line up with TRBD1. The V gene's germline CDR1 is MNHEY and CDR2 SVGEGT. The V and J ends lost 7 bases and 1 base, in that order; junction bases with no gene match: 11. The CDR3 has 16 residues. The CDR3 sequence: CASTPLRTGSNYGYTF. The CDR3 nucleotides read TGTGCCAGCACCCCACTTCGGACAGGGAGTAACTATGGCTACACCTTC.

In its sample, this clone was seen once. This CDR3 reads CASSDYRGRDTQYF. The CDR3 region has the DNA TGTGCCAGCAGTGACTACAGGGGTCGGGATACGCAGTATTTT. This chain connects TRBV2 to TRBJ2-3; 7 bases fit TRBD1. Germline V gene data show CDR1 as SNHLY and CDR2 as FYNNEI. Trimming at V came to 3 bases and at J to 6 bases, leaving 6 bases not matched to a gene. The CDR3 runs 14 residues.

The CDR3 sequence is CASSGTSFTVINEQFF. The CDR3 DNA follows: TGTGCCAGCAGCGGGACTAGCTTTACGGTTATCAATGAGCAGTTCTTC. This chain links TRBV2 with TRBJ2-1; 9 bases line up with TRBD2. V dropped 6 bases and J dropped 6; count of bases not matched to a gene: 12. This CDR3 comprises 16 residues. Germline assignment: CDR1 SNHLY and CDR2 FYNNEI.

The V gene is TRBV7-9, the J gene TRBJ1-4; D is perhaps TRBD1 (6 bases). V was cut by 3 bases and J by 7 bases, with 12 bases left in between. The length of the CDR3 is 14 residues. The germline V gene has CDR1 SEHNR and CDR2 FQNEAQ (reference sequence). CDR3 nucleotides: TGTGCCAGCAGCTTTGAGACAGGAGGTGAAAAACTGTTTTTT. It encodes CASSFETGGEKLFF.

For the CDR3, the DNA is TGCGCCAGCAGCTTTTTAGGGGGCCAAGAGACCCAGTACTTC. It yields the protein CASSFLGGQETQYF. The rearrangement links TRBV5-1 to TRBJ2-5; maybe TRBD1 (6 bases). The CDR3 runs to 14 residues. Trimming pared 2 bases from V and 1 base from J, leaving 9 bases between. CDR1 and CDR2 (germline): SGHRS, YFSETQ.

Comments on this clone: The same CDR3 can be traced to other DNA sequences in this sample. J is TRBJ1-2 and V is TRBV18; 7 bases fit TRBD1. The V and J ends lost 1 base and 6 bases, in that order; junction bases with no gene match: 2. Germline CDR1 is KGHSH and CDR2 is LQKENI. This CDR3 has 13 residues. CDR3 region: CASSPQGANGYTF. The CDR3 nucleotides read TGTGCCAGCTCACCACAGGGGGCTAATGGCTACACCTTC.